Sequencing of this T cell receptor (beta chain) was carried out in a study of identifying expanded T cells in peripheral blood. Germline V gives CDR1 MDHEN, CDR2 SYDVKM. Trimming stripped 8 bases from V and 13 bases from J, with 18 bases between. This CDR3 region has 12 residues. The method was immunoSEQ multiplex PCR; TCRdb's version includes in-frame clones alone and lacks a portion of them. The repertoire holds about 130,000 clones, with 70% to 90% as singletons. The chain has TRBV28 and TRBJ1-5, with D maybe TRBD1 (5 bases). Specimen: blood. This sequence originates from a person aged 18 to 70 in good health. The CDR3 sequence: CASLSGTSPQHF. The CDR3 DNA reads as TGTGCCAGCTTAAGCGGGACCTCACCACAGCATTTT.